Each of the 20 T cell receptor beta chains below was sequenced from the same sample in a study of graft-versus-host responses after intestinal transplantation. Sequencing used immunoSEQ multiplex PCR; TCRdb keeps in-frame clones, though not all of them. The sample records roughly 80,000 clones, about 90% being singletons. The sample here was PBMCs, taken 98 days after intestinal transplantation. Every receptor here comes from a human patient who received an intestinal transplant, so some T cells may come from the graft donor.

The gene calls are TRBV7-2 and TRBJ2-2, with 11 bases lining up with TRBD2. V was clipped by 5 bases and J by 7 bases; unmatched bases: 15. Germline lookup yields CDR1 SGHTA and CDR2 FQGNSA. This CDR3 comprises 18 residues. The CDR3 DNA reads TGTGCCAGCAGCCGCCCGACTAGCGGGGAATTCTCAGTCGGGGAGCTGTTTTTT. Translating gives CASSRPTSGEFSVGELFF.

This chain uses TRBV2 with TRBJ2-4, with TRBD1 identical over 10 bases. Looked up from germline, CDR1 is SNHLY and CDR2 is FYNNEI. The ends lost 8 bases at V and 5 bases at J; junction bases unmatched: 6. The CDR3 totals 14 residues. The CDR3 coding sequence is TGTGCCAGCGGGGGACAGGGGTTAGAAAACATTCAGTACTTC. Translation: CASGGQGLENIQYF.

DNA of the CDR3: TGCGCCAGCAGCCAAGACGGGGACGAGCAGTACTTC. This translates into CASSQDGDEQYF. The rearrangement links TRBV4-1 to TRBJ2-7; TRBD2 is a possible D gene (5 bases). The V gene's germline CDR1 is MGHRA and CDR2 YSYEKL. The V and J ends lost 0 bases and 5 bases respectively, with 5 bases between them. This CDR3 contains 12 residues.

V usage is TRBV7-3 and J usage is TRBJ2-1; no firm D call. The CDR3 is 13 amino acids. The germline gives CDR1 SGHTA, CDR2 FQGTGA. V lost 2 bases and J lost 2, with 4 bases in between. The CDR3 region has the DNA TGTGCCAGCAGCTTAGGTACCTACAATGAGCAGTTCTTC. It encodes CASSLGTYNEQFF. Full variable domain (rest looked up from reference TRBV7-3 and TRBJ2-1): GAGVSQTPSNKVTEKGKYVELRCDPISGHTALYWYRQSLGQGPEFLIYFQGTGAADDSGLPNDRFFAVRPEGSVSTLKIQRTERGDSAVYLCASSLGTYNEQFFGPGTRLTVL.

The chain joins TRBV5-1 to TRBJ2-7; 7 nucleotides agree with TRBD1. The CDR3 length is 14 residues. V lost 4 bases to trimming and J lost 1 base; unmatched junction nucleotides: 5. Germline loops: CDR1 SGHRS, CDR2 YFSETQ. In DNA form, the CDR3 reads TGCGCCAGCAGCCTATCAGGGGGATCCTACGAGCAGTACTTC. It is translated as CASSLSGGSYEQYF.

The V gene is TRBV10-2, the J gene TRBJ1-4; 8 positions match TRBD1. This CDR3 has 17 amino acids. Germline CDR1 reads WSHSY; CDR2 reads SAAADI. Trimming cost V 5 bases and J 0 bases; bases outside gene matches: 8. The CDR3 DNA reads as TGCGCCAGCAGTCACGTACCAGGGGGCGCAACTAATGAAAAACTGTTTTTT. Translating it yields CASSHVPGGATNEKLFF.

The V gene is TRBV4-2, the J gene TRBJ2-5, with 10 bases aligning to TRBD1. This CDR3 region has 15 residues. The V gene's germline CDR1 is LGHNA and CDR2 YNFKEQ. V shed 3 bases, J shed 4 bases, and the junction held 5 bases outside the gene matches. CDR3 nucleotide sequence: TGTGCCAGCAGCCAGGGGACAGGGGCAGGAGAGACCCAGTACTTC. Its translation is CASSQGTGAGETQYF.

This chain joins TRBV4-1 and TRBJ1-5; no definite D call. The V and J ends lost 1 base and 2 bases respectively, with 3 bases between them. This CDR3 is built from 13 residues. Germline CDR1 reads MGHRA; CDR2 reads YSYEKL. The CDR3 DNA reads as TGCGCCAGCAGCCAAGGCGGCAATCAGCCCCAGCATTTT. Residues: CASSQGGNQPQHF.

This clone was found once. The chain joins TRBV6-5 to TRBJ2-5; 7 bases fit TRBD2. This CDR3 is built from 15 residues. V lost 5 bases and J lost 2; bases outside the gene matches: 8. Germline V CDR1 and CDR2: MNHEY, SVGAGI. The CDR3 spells CASSTRDYPQETQYF. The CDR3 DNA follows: TGTGCCAGCAGTACTCGGGACTATCCTCAAGAGACCCAGTACTTC.

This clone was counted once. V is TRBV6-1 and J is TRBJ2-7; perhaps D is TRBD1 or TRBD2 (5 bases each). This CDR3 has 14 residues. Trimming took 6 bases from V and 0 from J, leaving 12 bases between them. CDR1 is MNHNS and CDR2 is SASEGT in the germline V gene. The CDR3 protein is CASRPRDGSYEQYF. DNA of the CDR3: TGTGCCAGCAGGCCTCGGGACGGCTCCTACGAGCAGTACTTC.

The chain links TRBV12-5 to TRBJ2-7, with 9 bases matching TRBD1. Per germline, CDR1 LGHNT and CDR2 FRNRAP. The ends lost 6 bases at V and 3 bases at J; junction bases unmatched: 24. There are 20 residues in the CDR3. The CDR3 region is CASGQVPLLGGGQGYYEQYF. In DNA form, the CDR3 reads TGTGCTAGTGGCCAAGTGCCCCTCTTAGGGGGGGGACAGGGATACTACGAGCAGTACTTC.

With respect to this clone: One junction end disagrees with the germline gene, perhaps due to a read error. CDR3 residues: CASSPRGAGDGNQPQHF. CDR3 DNA: TGTGCTAGCAGCCCCCGAGGGGCAGGGGATGGCAATCAGCCCCAGCATTTT. The J gene is TRBJ1-5, the V gene TRBV7-7; D might be TRBD1 (6 bases). Germline CDR1 is SSHAT and CDR2 is FNYEAQ (reference sequence). The length of the CDR3 is 17 residues. Based on the CDR3 plus reference TRBV7-7 and TRBJ1-5, the full variable domain is GAGVSQSPRYKVTKRGQDVTLRCDPISSHATLYWYQQALGQGPEFLTYFNYEAQPDKSGLPSDRFSAERPEGSISTLTIQRTEQRDSAMYRCASSPRGAGDGNQPQHFGDGTRLSIL.

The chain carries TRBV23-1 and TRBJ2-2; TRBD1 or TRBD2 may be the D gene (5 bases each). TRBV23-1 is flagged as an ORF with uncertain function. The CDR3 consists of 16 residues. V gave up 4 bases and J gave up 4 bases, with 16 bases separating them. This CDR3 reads CASSPGSGRVTGELFF. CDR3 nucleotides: TGCGCCAGCAGTCCTGGCTCGGGGCGAGTCACCGGGGAGCTGTTTTTT.

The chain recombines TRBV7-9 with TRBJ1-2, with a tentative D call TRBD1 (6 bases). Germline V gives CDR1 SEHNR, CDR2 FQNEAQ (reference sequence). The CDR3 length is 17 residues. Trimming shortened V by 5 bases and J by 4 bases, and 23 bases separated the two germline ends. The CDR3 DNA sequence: TGTGCCAGCAGCCGCCTTGACGGGGGCCCTGTGGGCTATGGCTACACCTTC. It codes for CASSRLDGGPVGYGYTF.

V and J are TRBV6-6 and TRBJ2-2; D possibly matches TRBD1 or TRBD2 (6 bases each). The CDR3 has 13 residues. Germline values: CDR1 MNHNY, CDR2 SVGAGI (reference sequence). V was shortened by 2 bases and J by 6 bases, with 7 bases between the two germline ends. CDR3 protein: CASSYRGPGELFF. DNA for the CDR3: TGTGCCAGCAGTTACCGGGGGCCCGGGGAGCTGTTTTTT.

In nucleotides, the CDR3 is TGTGCCAGCACCTTTAGCGACGAGCAGTACTTC. It yields the protein CASTFSDEQYF. V and J are TRBV7-9 and TRBJ2-7; possibly TRBD2 for D (5 bases). This CDR3 comprises 11 residues. Between the trimmed V and J ends, which lost 7 bases and 5 bases, there was a span of 9 bases. Germline values: CDR1 SEHNR, CDR2 FQNEAQ (reference sequence).

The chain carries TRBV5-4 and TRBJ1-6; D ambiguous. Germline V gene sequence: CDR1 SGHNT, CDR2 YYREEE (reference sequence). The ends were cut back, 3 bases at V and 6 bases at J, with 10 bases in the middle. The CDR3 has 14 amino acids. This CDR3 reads CASSSRDLNSPLHF. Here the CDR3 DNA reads TGTGCCAGCAGCTCAAGAGATCTTAATTCACCCCTCCACTTT.

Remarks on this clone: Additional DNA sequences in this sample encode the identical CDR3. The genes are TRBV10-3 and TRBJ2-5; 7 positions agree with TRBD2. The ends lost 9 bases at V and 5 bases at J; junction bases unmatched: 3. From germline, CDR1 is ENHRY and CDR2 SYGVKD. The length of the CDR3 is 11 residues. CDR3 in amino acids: CAIGLGETQYF. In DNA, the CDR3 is TGTGCCATTGGACTAGGGGAGACCCAGTACTTC.

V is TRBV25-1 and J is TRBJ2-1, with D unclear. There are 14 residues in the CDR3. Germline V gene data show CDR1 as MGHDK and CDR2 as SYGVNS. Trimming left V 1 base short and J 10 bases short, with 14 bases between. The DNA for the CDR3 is TGTGCCAGCAGTGAATTAGGGTTAGCATGGGAGCAGTTCTTC. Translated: CASSELGLAWEQFF.

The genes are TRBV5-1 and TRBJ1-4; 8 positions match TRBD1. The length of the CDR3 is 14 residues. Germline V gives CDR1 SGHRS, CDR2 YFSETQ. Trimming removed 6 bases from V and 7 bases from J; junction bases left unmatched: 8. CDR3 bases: TGCGCCAGCACCTCGACAGGGGAGGGTGAAAAACTGTTTTTT. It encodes CASTSTGEGEKLFF.